This T cell receptor (beta chain) stems from a study of cytomegalovirus exposure and HLA in healthy donors. Broader study findings: Some V segments, TRBV6-2 and TRBV6-3 among them, were indistinguishable and were therefore excluded. Rare TCR sequences dominated, though some public TCRs recurred in many donors.

This clone has only one observation. Its matching antigen is unknown. The junction departs from the called germline gene at one end, perhaps through a read error. Germline V gene lookup returns CDR1 SGHTA and CDR2 FQGNSA. CDR3 length: 8 residues. The PCR employed 60 Vbeta primers together with 13 Jbeta primers. TCRdb's copy holds only in-frame clones and misses some; the assay was immunoSEQ multiplex PCR. The sample holds 120,000 or so clones, around 84% seen once. The sample consisted of PBMCs. The receptor's source is a man younger than 30 in good health and CMV-seronegative. The V call is TRBV7-2, the J call TRBJ1-2; D is uncertain. CDR3 sequence: CASSLFIF. For the CDR3, the DNA is TGTGCCAGCAGCCTATTCATCTTC.